This TCR beta chain was profiled in a study of T cells after yellow fever vaccination. Notes on the study in general: At around 95% for CD4 and 70% to 90% for CD8, most primary-vaccination clones showed up again after the booster. Abundant clonotypes (contaminants from the bulk population) could be present in FACS-sorted repertoires.

This CDR3 has 16 amino acids. The germline CDR1 and CDR2 sequences are LGHNA and YSLEER. V was trimmed by 1 base and J by 0 bases, leaving 10 bases between them. This clonotype has only a few counts. A process of 5'RACE template switching, which added a universal primer site and UMIs, was used to make TCR cDNA. TCRdb re-derived calls from the 5' RACE reads in MiXCR, one entry per CDR3 protein. Among around 40,000 distinct CDR3 sequences listed, approximately 6.3% were seen once. The sequence was obtained from a man aged 25-45 years who received the YFV17D yellow fever vaccine. The sample in question was CD8+ T cells not binding an NS4B(214-222) dextramer, sorted from PBMCs, obtained 45 days after the yellow fever booster vaccination. The chain recombines TRBV4-3 with TRBJ1-3; D is undetermined. The CDR3 loop reads CASSQAYGYSGNTIYF. In DNA, the CDR3 is TGCGCCAGCAGCCAAGCCTACGGATACTCTGGAAACACCATATATTTT.